This TCR beta chain was recorded in a study of blood T cell repertoires in COVID-19. There are 16 residues in the CDR3. The V segment lost 0 bases and the J segment 10 bases; nucleotides outside the gene matches: 8. Germline V CDR1 and CDR2: SGHNT, YYREEE (reference sequence). Here immunoSEQ multiplex PCR was the method, and the copy in TCRdb shows in-frame clones only, minus some. The repertoire has some 170,000 clones, roughly four fifths of them found once; the top ten carry 15% to 20%. J is TRBJ1-6 and V is TRBV5-4, with TRBD1 matching 9 bases. The source material was peripheral blood. This sequence was found in a woman older than 75 with acute or convalescent COVID-19. As DNA, the CDR3 is TGTGCCAGCAGCTTGGCCGGGACAGGGTATCGGTCACCCCTCCACTTT. This sequence encodes CASSLAGTGYRSPLHF.